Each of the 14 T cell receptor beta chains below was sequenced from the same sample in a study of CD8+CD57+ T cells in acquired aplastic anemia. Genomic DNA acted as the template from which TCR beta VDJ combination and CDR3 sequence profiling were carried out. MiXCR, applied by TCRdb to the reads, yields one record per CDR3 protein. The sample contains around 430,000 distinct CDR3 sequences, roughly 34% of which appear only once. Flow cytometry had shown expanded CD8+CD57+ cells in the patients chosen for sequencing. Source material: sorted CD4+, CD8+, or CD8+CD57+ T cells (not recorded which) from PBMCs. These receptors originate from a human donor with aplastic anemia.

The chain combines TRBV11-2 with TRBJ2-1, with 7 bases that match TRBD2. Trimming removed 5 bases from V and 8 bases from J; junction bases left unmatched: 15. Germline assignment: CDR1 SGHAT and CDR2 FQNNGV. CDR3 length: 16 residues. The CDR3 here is CASSPGSGTTLDEQFF. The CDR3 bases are TGTGCCAGCAGCCCGGGGTCTGGGACTACACTAGATGAGCAGTTCTTC. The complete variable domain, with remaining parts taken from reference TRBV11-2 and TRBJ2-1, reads EAGVAQSPRYKIIEKRQSVAFWCNPISGHATLYWYQQILGQGPKLLIQFQNNGVVDDSQLPKDRFSAERLKGVDSTLKIQPAKLEDSAVYLCASSPGSGTTLDEQFFGPGTRLTVL.

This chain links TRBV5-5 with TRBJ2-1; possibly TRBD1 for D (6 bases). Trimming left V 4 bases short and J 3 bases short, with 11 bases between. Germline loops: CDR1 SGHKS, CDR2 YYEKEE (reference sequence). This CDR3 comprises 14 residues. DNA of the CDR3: TGTGCCAGCAGCGGGGGCGCAGTCTACAATGAGCAGTTCTTC. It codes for CASSGGAVYNEQFF.

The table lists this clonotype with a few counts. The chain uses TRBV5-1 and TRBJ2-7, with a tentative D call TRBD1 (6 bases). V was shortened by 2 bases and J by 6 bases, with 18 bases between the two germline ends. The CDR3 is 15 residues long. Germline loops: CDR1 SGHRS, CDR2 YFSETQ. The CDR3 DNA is TGCGCCAGCAGCTTATACAGCCGAGGACAGTCCGAGCAGTACTTC. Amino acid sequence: CASSLYSRGQSEQYF.

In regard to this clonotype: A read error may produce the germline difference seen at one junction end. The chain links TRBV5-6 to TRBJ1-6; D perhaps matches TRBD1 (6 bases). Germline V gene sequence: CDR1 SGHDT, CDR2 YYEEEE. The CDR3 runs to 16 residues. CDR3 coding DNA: TGTGCCAGCAGCTTGGCCGCGGGGGCTGCGAATTCACCCCCCCACTTT. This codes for CASSLAAGAANSPPHF.

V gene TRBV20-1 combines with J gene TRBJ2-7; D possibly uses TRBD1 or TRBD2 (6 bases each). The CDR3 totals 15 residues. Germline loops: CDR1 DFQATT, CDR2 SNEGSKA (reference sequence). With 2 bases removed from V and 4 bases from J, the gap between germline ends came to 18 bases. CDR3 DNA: TGCAGTGCTAGAAAGGGGGGCGTCCCTATTTACGAGCAGTACTTC. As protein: CSARKGGVPIYEQYF.

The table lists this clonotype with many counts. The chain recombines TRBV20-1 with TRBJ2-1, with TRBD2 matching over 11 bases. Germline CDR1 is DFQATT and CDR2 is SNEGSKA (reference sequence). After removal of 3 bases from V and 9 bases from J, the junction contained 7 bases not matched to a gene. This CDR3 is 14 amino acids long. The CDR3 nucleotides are TGCAGTGCTAGTCGTCCTAGCGGGGGGTTTGAGCAGTTCTTC. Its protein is CSASRPSGGFEQFF.

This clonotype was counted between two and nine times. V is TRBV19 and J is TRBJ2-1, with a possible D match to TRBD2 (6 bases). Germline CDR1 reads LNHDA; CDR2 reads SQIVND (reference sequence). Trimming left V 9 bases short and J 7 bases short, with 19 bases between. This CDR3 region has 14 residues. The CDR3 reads CARPGRQLINEQFF. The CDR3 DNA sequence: TGTGCCAGACCAGGGAGGCAATTAATTAATGAGCAGTTCTTC.

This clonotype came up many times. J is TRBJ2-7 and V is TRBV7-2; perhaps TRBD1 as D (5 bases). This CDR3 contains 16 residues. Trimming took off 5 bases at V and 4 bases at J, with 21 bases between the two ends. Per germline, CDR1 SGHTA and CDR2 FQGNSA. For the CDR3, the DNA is TGTGCCAGCAGCCCTCAACGTGGGGCGTTAAATTACGAGCAGTACTTC. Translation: CASSPQRGALNYEQYF.

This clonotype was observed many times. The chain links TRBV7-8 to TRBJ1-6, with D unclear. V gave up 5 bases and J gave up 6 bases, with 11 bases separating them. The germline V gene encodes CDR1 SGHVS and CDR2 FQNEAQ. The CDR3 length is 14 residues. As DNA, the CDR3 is TGTGCCAGCAGCCTATGGGCTGGTAATTCACCCCTCCACTTT. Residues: CASSLWAGNSPLHF.

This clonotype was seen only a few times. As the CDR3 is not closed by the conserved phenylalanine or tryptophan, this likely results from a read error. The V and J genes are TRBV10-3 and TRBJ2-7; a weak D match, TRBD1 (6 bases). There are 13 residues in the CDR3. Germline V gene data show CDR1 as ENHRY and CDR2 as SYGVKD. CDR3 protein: CAVSRDTLYEQYS. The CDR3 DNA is TGTGCCGTCAGTCGGGACACCCTCTACGAGCAGTACTCC.

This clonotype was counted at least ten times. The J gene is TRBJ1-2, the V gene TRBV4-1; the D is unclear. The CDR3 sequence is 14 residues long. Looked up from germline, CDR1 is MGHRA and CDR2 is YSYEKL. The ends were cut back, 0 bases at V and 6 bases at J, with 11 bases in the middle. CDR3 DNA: TGCGCCAGCAGCCAAGATCCCCACCTGGATGGCTACACCTTC. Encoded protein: CASSQDPHLDGYTF.

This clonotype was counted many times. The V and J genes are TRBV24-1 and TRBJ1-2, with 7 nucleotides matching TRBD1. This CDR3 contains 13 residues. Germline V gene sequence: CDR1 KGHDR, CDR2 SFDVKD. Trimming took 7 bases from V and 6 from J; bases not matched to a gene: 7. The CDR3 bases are TGTGCCACCAGGAAAACAGGGGAAGATGGCTACACCTTC. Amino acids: CATRKTGEDGYTF.

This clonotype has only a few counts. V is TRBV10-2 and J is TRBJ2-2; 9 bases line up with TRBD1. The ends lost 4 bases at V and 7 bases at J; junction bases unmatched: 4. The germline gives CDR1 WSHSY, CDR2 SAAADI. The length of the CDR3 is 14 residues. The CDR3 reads CASSGTGADGELFF. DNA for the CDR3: TGCGCCAGCAGTGGGACAGGGGCGGACGGGGAGCTGTTTTTT.

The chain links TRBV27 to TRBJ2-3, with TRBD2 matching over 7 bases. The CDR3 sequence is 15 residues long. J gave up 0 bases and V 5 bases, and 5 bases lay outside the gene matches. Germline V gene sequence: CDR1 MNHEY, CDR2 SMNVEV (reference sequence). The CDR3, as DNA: TGTGCCAGCAGTGAACGGGAGGAAAGCACAGATACGCAGTATTTT. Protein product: CASSEREESTDTQYF.